The present T cell receptor beta chain was sequenced within a study of graft-versus-host responses after intestinal transplantation. Looking at the study overall: Following induction with anti-thymocyte globulin, all recipients were given tacrolimus and steroids for about three years.

Study results and limitations: There were GvH clones found in recipient marrow, and some of them appeared first in ileum or blood. Elevated graft-versus-host to host-versus-graft clonal ratios in allografts were recorded for patients with graft-donor T cell macrochimerism. Association was observed between peak circulating GvH clone levels and early post-transplant HvG declines.

The table came from immunoSEQ multiplex PCR; TCRdb's copy has only in-frame clones and leaves some out. Altogether about 88,000 clones are present, under 90% being singletons, with the ten largest covering around 0.1%. In the case of this clone: The antigen remains undetermined.

This sample comprised unstimulated CD4+ T cells sorted from spleen or lymph node cells, obtained before intestinal transplant. The TCR originated in a human donor who received an intestinal transplant.

This CDR3 reads CASSLSSGLTYNEQFF. The CDR3 DNA reads as TGTGCCAGCAGCCTGAGTTCCGGACTGACCTACAATGAGCAGTTCTTC. The genes are TRBV5-4 and TRBJ2-1, with D possibly matching TRBD2 (5 bases). V was clipped by 4 bases and J by 2 bases, with 16 bases between them. This CDR3 is 16 amino acids long. Germline V gene sequence: CDR1 SGHNT, CDR2 YYREEE (reference sequence). The variable domain in full, completed from reference TRBV5-4 and TRBJ2-1, reads ETGVTQSPTHLIKTRGQQVTLRCSSQSGHNTVSWYQQALGQGPQFIFQYYREEENGRGNFPPRFSGLQFPNYSSELNVNALELDDSALYLCASSLSSGLTYNEQFFGPGTRLTVL.